The 22 T cell receptor beta chains below all came from one sample that was sequenced in a study of blood T cell repertoires in COVID-19. This table comes from immunoSEQ multiplex PCR, and its TCRdb copy is limited to in-frame clones, with some not included. The sample lists around 480,000 clones, 70% to 90% occurring once. The sequenced material came from peripheral blood. These receptor sequences come from a woman in her 50s with COVID-19, enrolled during active disease.

The chain recombines TRBV5-1 with TRBJ2-3, with 7 bases identical to TRBD2. With V trimmed by 2 bases and J by 6 bases, 6 bases remained unmatched. The CDR3 runs 14 residues. Germline CDR1 is SGHRS and CDR2 is YFSETQ. CDR3 protein: CASSLNAGVDTQYF. The CDR3 DNA reads as TGCGCCAGCAGCTTAAACGCGGGGGTGGATACGCAGTATTTT.

This sequence joins TRBV5-1 and TRBJ2-7; D is uncertain. Germline V CDR1 and CDR2: SGHRS, YFSETQ. The CDR3 consists of 13 residues. V lost 4 bases and J lost 7, with 15 bases in between. The CDR3 is CASSQTGALEQYF. The DNA of the CDR3 is TGCGCCAGCAGCCAGACCGGAGCGTTAGAGCAGTACTTC.

The chain couples TRBV5-1 to TRBJ1-2; D not certain. CDR3 size: 13 residues. The germline gives CDR1 SGHRS, CDR2 YFSETQ. Trimming pared 4 bases from V and 8 bases from J, leaving 15 bases between. This chain's CDR3 is CASSLERSRGYTF. The CDR3 DNA reads TGCGCCAGCAGCCTGGAGAGGAGCCGGGGCTACACCTTC.

The chain uses TRBV3-1 (or the pseudogene TRBV3-2) and TRBJ1-1, with D unresolved. The V end was cut by 1 base, the J end by 1 base, with 4 bases between. Germline V CDR1 and CDR2: LGHDT, YNNKEL (reference sequence). The CDR3 is 13 residues long. CDR3 nucleotide sequence: TGTGCCAGCAGCCAAGTTCAGAACACTGAAGCTTTCTTT. It codes for CASSQVQNTEAFF.

The chain couples TRBV3-1 (or the pseudogene TRBV3-2) to TRBJ1-4, with D tentatively TRBD1 (5 bases). From germline, CDR1 is LGHDT and CDR2 YNNKEL (reference sequence). This CDR3 has 18 residues. Trimming cost V 4 bases and J 4 bases, with 22 bases left between them. The CDR3: CASSPLRLKTAINEKLFF. CDR3 nucleotide sequence: TGTGCCAGCAGCCCACTAAGACTTAAGACAGCTATTAATGAAAAACTGTTTTTT.

In nucleotides, the CDR3 is TGCGCCAGCCGTCGGGACAGGAAGTACAATGAGCAGTTCTTC. Encoded protein: CASRRDRKYNEQFF. V is TRBV23-1 and J is TRBJ2-1, with 8 bases identical to TRBD1. TRBV23-1 is treated as an ORF (open reading frame) with a function not yet certain. The CDR3 is 14 residues long. With 8 bases clipped from V and 4 bases from J, the junction kept 7 bases outside the gene matches.

J is TRBJ1-1 and V is TRBV30; a weak D match, TRBD1 (6 bases). The V end was cut by 4 bases, the J end by 6 bases, with 15 bases between. Germline CDR1 is GTSNPN and CDR2 is SVGIG (reference sequence). The length of the CDR3 is 13 residues. The CDR3 loop reads CAWILVQGSEAFF. The CDR3 DNA sequence: TGTGCCTGGATCCTCGTCCAGGGGTCTGAAGCTTTCTTT.

The rearrangement links TRBV2 to TRBJ2-1, with TRBD1 identical over 9 bases. Germline V gives CDR1 SNHLY, CDR2 FYNNEI. V was pared by 10 bases and J by 7 bases, with 17 bases of the junction left unmatched. CDR3 length: 16 residues. The CDR3 DNA follows: TGTGCCACCTTGAAAAGGGAGGGGACAGGGAATAATGAGCAGTTCTTC. Protein sequence: CATLKREGTGNNEQFF.

The chain carries TRBV19 and TRBJ1-2; D perhaps matches TRBD1 (6 bases). Trimming shortened V by 6 bases and J by 4 bases, and 18 bases separated the two germline ends. Germline V lookup: CDR1 LNHDA, CDR2 SQIVND (reference sequence). This CDR3 is built from 15 residues. CDR3 region: CASSPAGTRSYGYTF. The DNA for the CDR3 is TGTGCCAGTAGCCCAGCCGGGACAAGATCCTATGGCTACACCTTC.

V and J are TRBV12-3 or TRBV12-4 and TRBJ2-1; D not resolved. The V gene lost 8 bases and the J gene lost 6 bases, with 8 bases spanning the gap. The CDR3 length is 11 residues. In DNA form, the CDR3 reads TGTGCCAGCTCGTGGGCCAATGAGCAGTTCTTC. As protein: CASSWANEQFF.

The genes are TRBV5-1 and TRBJ2-2; D possibly corresponds to TRBD1 (6 bases). The CDR3 consists of 16 residues. V shed 7 bases and J shed 1 base, with 17 bases lying between them. Germline assignment: CDR1 SGHRS and CDR2 YFSETQ. The CDR3 reads CASQYRAYLNTGELFF. The CDR3 region has the DNA TGCGCCAGCCAATACAGGGCTTACCTGAACACCGGGGAGCTGTTTTTT.

CDR3 sequence reads: CASSVASNTEAFF. CDR3 nucleotides: TGTGCCAGCAGCGTAGCCTCGAACACTGAAGCTTTCTTT. J is TRBJ1-1 and V is TRBV9; D remains unclear. CDR3 length: 13 residues. Germline CDR1 and CDR2: SGDLS and YYNGEE. Trimming removed 0 bases from V and 1 base from J, with 4 bases in between.

The V gene is TRBV5-5, the J gene TRBJ2-6; 11 nucleotides match TRBD1. J was trimmed by 4 bases and V by 7 bases; bases with no gene match: 7. Germline V lookup: CDR1 SGHKS, CDR2 YYEKEE (reference sequence). The CDR3 has 16 amino acids. CDR3 in amino acids: CASADRGRAGANVLTF. The CDR3 nucleotides are TGTGCCAGCGCGGACAGGGGGCGCGCGGGGGCCAACGTCCTGACTTTC.

This rearrangement joins TRBV18 to TRBJ1-1; 9 positions match TRBD1. The CDR3 consists of 15 residues. In germline, CDR1 is KGHSH, CDR2 LQKENI. J was trimmed by 5 bases and V by 3 bases; bases with no gene match: 7. This chain's CDR3 is CASSPSQGARTEAFF. CDR3 bases: TGTGCCAGCTCACCTTCACAGGGGGCGCGAACTGAAGCTTTCTTT.

The chain employs TRBV5-8 and TRBJ1-5; D gene unclear. This CDR3 has 15 amino acids. The germline gives CDR1 SGHTS, CDR2 YDEGEE. Between the trimmed V and J ends, which lost 2 bases and 0 bases, there was a span of 9 bases. The CDR3 sequence: CASSFPTYSNQPQHF. As DNA, the CDR3 is TGTGCCAGCAGCTTCCCAACTTATAGCAATCAGCCCCAGCATTTT.

The chain carries TRBV12-3 or TRBV12-4 and TRBJ1-5; weak D call: TRBD1 (5 bases). The CDR3 has 13 amino acids. V was trimmed by 7 bases and J by 7 bases, leaving 14 bases between them. The CDR3: CASTNTGGQPQHF. The CDR3 nucleotides are TGTGCCAGCACCAACACGGGGGGGCAGCCCCAGCATTTT.

The chain uses TRBV19 and TRBJ2-7, with 7 bases matching TRBD1. There are 13 residues in the CDR3. J was trimmed by 6 bases and V by 7 bases; bases with no gene match: 9. Germline V gene lookup returns CDR1 LNHDA and CDR2 SQIVND (reference sequence). Here the CDR3 DNA reads TGTGCCAGTACCCCGGACAGGTCAGCCGAGCAGTACTTC. As protein: CASTPDRSAEQYF.

The chain recombines TRBV7-3 with TRBJ1-1, with 8 nucleotides matching TRBD1. V was pared by 6 bases and J by 1 base, with 7 bases of the junction left unmatched. Looked up from germline, CDR1 is SGHTA and CDR2 is FQGTGA. CDR3 length equals 15 residues. The CDR3 DNA follows: TGTGCCAGCAGGCCGACTACAGGGGGGAACACTGAAGCTTTCTTT. Translation: CASRPTTGGNTEAFF.

The rearrangement uses TRBV5-1 and TRBJ2-7, with unresolved D. Per the germline V gene, CDR1 is SGHRS and CDR2 is YFSETQ. The V end was cut by 0 bases, the J end by 2 bases, with 6 bases between. The CDR3 covers 13 residues. The CDR3: CASSLALTYEQYF. In DNA, the CDR3 is TGCGCCAGCAGCTTGGCCTTAACCTACGAGCAGTACTTC.

This clone has more than one count but fewer than ten. This sequence joins TRBV6-5 and TRBJ2-7; the match to TRBD1 covers 8 bases. Germline lookup yields CDR1 MNHEY and CDR2 SVGAGI. The junction had 3 bases not matched to a gene; V was cut back by 3 bases and J by 5 bases. The CDR3 loop spans 13 amino acids. CDR3 in amino acids: CASSYQGADEQYF. In DNA form, the CDR3 reads TGTGCCAGCAGTTATCAGGGGGCAGACGAGCAGTACTTC.

The rearrangement links TRBV5-4 to TRBJ2-7; 7 positions agree with TRBD1. The CDR3 is 14 amino acids. The trim removed 4 bases at V and 0 bases at J, leaving 4 bases unmatched. Germline V lookup: CDR1 SGHNT, CDR2 YYREEE (reference sequence). This CDR3 reads CASSPDRSSYEQYF. CDR3 nucleotide sequence: TGTGCCAGCAGCCCGGACAGGAGCTCCTACGAGCAGTACTTC.

The chain combines TRBV2 with TRBJ2-7; the D gene is possibly TRBD2 (5 bases). Trimming removed 6 bases at V and 6 bases at J, with 18 bases between. Germline CDR1 is SNHLY and CDR2 is FYNNEI. The CDR3 extends over 14 amino acids. This CDR3 is CASSLLREILEQYF. DNA for the CDR3: TGTGCCAGCAGCCTCCTCCGGGAAATCCTCGAGCAGTACTTC.